The next 10 T cell receptor beta chains were all read from a single sample in a study of tumor-infiltrating lymphocytes in oesophageal squamous cell carcinoma. One entry per CDR3 protein, called by TCRdb with MiXCR from the PCR reads. The data hold approximately 18,000 distinct CDR3 sequences, with about 39% observed a single time. The specimen sequenced was normal esophageal tissue next to the tumor. The source is a female donor with esophageal squamous cell carcinoma.

The CDR3 DNA follows: TGTGCCAGCAGTTTGGAGGGTTCTGTGGAGACCCAGTACTTC. As protein: CASSLEGSVETQYF. The chain employs TRBV12-3 or TRBV12-4 and TRBJ2-5, with D possibly TRBD2 on 6 matching bases. This CDR3 region has 14 residues. The V end lost 3 bases, the J end lost 5 bases, and 13 bases lay between the germline ends.

V gene TRBV12-3 or TRBV12-4 combines with J gene TRBJ2-3; TRBD1 agrees at 7 bases. CDR3 length: 14 residues. V dropped 1 base and J dropped 4; count of bases not matched to a gene: 2. CDR3 nucleotide sequence: TGTGCCAGCAGTTTAGAGGGGGCTTCAGATACGCAGTATTTT. Translation: CASSLEGASDTQYF.

Only a few counts were recorded for this clonotype. The rearrangement joins TRBV25-1 to TRBJ2-4, with 8 positions matching TRBD2. The DNA matches TRBJ2-1 better at its end, which makes the J call doubtful. CDR3 length equals 18 residues. The germline V gene has CDR1 MGHDK and CDR2 SYGVNS. CDR3 in amino acids: CASRGEGSGKPSYNEQFF. In nucleotides, the CDR3 is TGTGCCAGCAGGGGGGAAGGTAGCGGGAAGCCGAGCTACAATGAGCAGTTCTTC.

In its sample, this clonotype was seen a few times. The rearrangement links TRBV7-3 to TRBJ2-5; 12 bases map to TRBD2. V lost 5 bases and J lost 5; bases outside the gene matches: 6. Germline loops: CDR1 SGHTA, CDR2 FQGTGA. CDR3 length: 15 amino acids. CDR3 in DNA: TGTGCCAGCAGCCCTAGCGGGAGGGCCGGGGAGACCCAGTACTTC. It encodes CASSPSGRAGETQYF.

V is TRBV7-2 and J is TRBJ2-7; the D is unclear. CDR1 and CDR2 from the germline V gene are SGHTA and FQGNSA. Trimming pared 2 bases from V and 4 bases from J, leaving 6 bases between. The CDR3 loop spans 12 amino acids. CDR3 loop: CASSLSEYEQYF. The CDR3 DNA follows: TGTGCCAGCAGCTTAAGCGAATACGAGCAGTACTTC.

This clonotype has more than one count but fewer than ten. This may be a read error: a much more frequent sequence differs by one nucleotide. Here the CDR3 reads CASSQDRQNEQYF. The CDR3 DNA is TGTGCCAGCAGCCAAGATCGACAGAATGAGCAGTACTTC. V usage is TRBV4-2 and J usage is TRBJ2-7; possible D gene TRBD1, 5 bases. The CDR3 runs 13 residues. Germline loops: CDR1 LGHNA, CDR2 YNFKEQ. Deletions cut 0 bases from V and 7 bases from J, with 10 bases between.

The rearrangement links TRBV6-2 or TRBV6-3 to TRBJ2-1, with D perhaps given as TRBD1 or TRBD2 (5 bases each). The better agreement between TRBJ2-7 and the DNA end casts doubt on the J call. This CDR3 spans 14 amino acids. Per the germline V gene, CDR1 is MNHEY and CDR2 is SVGEGT. CDR3 amino acids: CASSESGTSYEQYF. CDR3 DNA sequence: TGTGCCAGCAGTGAATCTGGGACGTCCTACGAGCAGTACTTC.

This clonotype is deemed medium-sized. The chain uses TRBV6-6 and TRBJ2-3; 8 bases match TRBD2. CDR3 length: 14 amino acids. V shed 3 bases and J 4 bases; nucleotides not matched to a gene: 3. Germline loops: CDR1 MNHNY, CDR2 SVGAGI (reference sequence). The CDR3 spells CASSYRGGADTQYF. The CDR3 region has the DNA TGTGCCAGCAGTTATCGGGGGGGGGCAGATACGCAGTATTTT.

Details on this clonotype: At one boundary the junction diverges from the germline segment, which might be a read error. The chain employs TRBV7-2 and TRBJ2-7; 8 bases map to TRBD2. CDR3 length: 14 residues. Germline lookup yields CDR1 SGHTA and CDR2 FQGNSA. As DNA, the CDR3 is TGTGCCAGCAGCAACCGACTAGCGTCCTCCGAGCAGTACTTC. It is translated as CASSNRLASSEQYF.

The sample holds a few counts of this clonotype. The chain uses TRBV7-2 and TRBJ2-1; D is possibly TRBD2 (6 bases). The V end lost 1 base, the J end lost 7 bases, and 14 bases lay between the germline ends. CDR3 length equals 15 residues. Germline loops: CDR1 SGHTA, CDR2 FQGNSA. The DNA of the CDR3 is TGTGCCAGCAGCTTAGACAACGGAGGGTATAATGAGCAGTTCTTC. Translation gives CASSLDNGGYNEQFF.